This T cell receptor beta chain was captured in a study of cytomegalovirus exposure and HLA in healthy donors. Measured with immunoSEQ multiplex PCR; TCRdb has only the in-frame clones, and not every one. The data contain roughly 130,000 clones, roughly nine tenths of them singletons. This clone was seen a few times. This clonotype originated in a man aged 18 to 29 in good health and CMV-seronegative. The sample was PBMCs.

The CDR3 region is CASSLVVMSEQYF. CDR3 in DNA: TGTGCCAGCAGCTTAGTTGTAATGTCGGAGCAGTACTTC. The genes are TRBV11-2 and TRBJ2-7; D remains ambiguous. The CDR3 loop spans 13 amino acids. V shed 1 base and J shed 7 bases, with 11 bases lying between them. Germline CDR1 is SGHAT and CDR2 is FQNNGV. Based on the CDR3 plus reference TRBV11-2 and TRBJ2-7, the full variable domain is EAGVAQSPRYKIIEKRQSVAFWCNPISGHATLYWYQQILGQGPKLLIQFQNNGVVDDSQLPKDRFSAERLKGVDSTLKIQPAKLEDSAVYLCASSLVVMSEQYFGPGTRLTVT.